The 20 T cell receptor beta chains below all came from one sample that was sequenced in a study of blood T cell repertoires in COVID-19. TCRdb keeps only in-frame clones here, not all; method: immunoSEQ multiplex PCR. The sample includes about 240,000 clones, about four fifths of them seen just once. Sample: peripheral blood. Receptors originate from a woman aged 80 or older with acute or convalescent COVID-19.

The chain links TRBV28 to TRBJ1-5; 11 bases fit TRBD1. Looked up from germline, CDR1 is MDHEN and CDR2 is SYDVKM. The length of the CDR3 is 15 residues. V shed 7 bases and J 7 bases; nucleotides not matched to a gene: 9. The CDR3 region has the DNA TGTGCCAGCACCTGGACAGGGGGCTCCCGGCAGCCCCAGCATTTT. Translated, it gives CASTWTGGSRQPQHF.

V is TRBV18 and J is TRBJ1-1; D uncertain. The CDR3 has 14 amino acids. Trimming removed 3 bases from V and 0 bases from J, with 8 bases in between. From germline, CDR1 is KGHSH and CDR2 LQKENI. The CDR3 nucleotides are TGTGCCAGCTCACCCGAGCGCATGAACACTGAAGCTTTCTTT. Protein sequence: CASSPERMNTEAFF.

This clone was recorded once. The chain couples TRBV18 to TRBJ1-1, with D perhaps matching TRBD1 (5 bases). V was trimmed by 6 bases and J by 5 bases, leaving 13 bases between them. Germline V gene sequence: CDR1 KGHSH, CDR2 LQKENI. CDR3 length: 13 amino acids. The CDR3 DNA is TGTGCCAGCTCCCCAGAAGGGGTTACTGAAGCTTTCTTT. Its translation: CASSPEGVTEAFF.

This clone was seen a handful of times. V gene TRBV18 combines with J gene TRBJ1-1; D may be TRBD1 (6 bases). The V gene lost 5 bases and the J gene lost 5 bases, with 12 bases spanning the gap. This CDR3 spans 13 amino acids. Germline-derived CDR1 and CDR2 are KGHSH and LQKENI. This CDR3 reads CASSEGEGTEAFF. In nucleotides, the CDR3 is TGTGCCAGCTCAGAGGGGGAAGGAACTGAAGCTTTCTTT.

This clone came up once. This sequence joins TRBV9 and TRBJ1-2, with 9 positions matching TRBD1. Trimming at V came to 2 bases and at J to 5 bases, leaving 10 bases not matched to a gene. Germline V CDR1 and CDR2: SGDLS, YYNGEE. This CDR3 has 16 amino acids. CDR3 sequence reads: CASSVRDRVDTYGYTF. The CDR3 DNA reads TGTGCCAGCAGCGTGAGGGACAGGGTGGATACTTATGGCTACACCTTC.

Written as DNA, the CDR3 is TGTGCCAGCAGCGCCTCGACAGGGGGCGCCCCCTACGAGCAGTACTTC. This encodes CASSASTGGAPYEQYF. This chain uses TRBV5-4 with TRBJ2-7, with 10 nucleotides matching TRBD1. Germline V gene lookup returns CDR1 SGHNT and CDR2 YYREEE (reference sequence). V lost 4 bases and J lost 2; bases outside the gene matches: 9. The CDR3 is 16 amino acids.

The chain employs TRBV2 and TRBJ2-1; 7 bases are shared with TRBD2. With V trimmed by 7 bases and J by 0 bases, 6 bases remained unmatched. This CDR3 region has 15 residues. The germline gives CDR1 SNHLY, CDR2 FYNNEI. The CDR3 nucleotides read TGTGCCAGCACGGGGGGATCCAGCTCCTACAATGAGCAGTTCTTC. Translation gives CASTGGSSSYNEQFF. Looking up the rest from reference TRBV2 and TRBJ2-1 gives the full variable domain: EPEVTQTPSHQVTQMGQEVILRCVPISNHLYFYWYRQILGQKVEFLVSFYNNEISEKSEIFDDQFSVERPDGSNFTLKIRSTKLEDSAMYFCASTGGSSSYNEQFFGPGTRLTVL.

The chain uses TRBV11-1 and TRBJ2-7; D is possibly TRBD2 (5 bases). Germline assignment: CDR1 SGHAT and CDR2 FQDESV (reference sequence). The V end lost 5 bases, the J end lost 6 bases, and 17 bases lay between the germline ends. CDR3 size: 14 residues. CDR3 sequence reads: CASSLRASRGEQYF. The CDR3, as DNA: TGTGCCAGCAGCCTCCGTGCGAGTCGGGGCGAGCAGTACTTC.

The chain is built from TRBV7-9 and TRBJ2-1, with 13 bases matching TRBD2. CDR3 size: 15 residues. The V gene end was trimmed by 5 bases and the J gene end by 9 bases; junction bases not matched to a gene: 7. CDR1 is SEHNR and CDR2 is FQNEAQ in the germline V gene (reference sequence). DNA for the CDR3: TGTGCCAGCAGCCCTGGACTAGCGGGGGAGGGTGAGCAGTTCTTC. It specifies CASSPGLAGEGEQFF.

CDR3 DNA: TGTGCCAGCAGCTCGGGACAGGGGTCGTGGGAGCAGTACTTC. This translates into CASSSGQGSWEQYF. The V call is TRBV7-2, the J call TRBJ2-7; 10 nucleotides agree with TRBD1. CDR1 is SGHTA, CDR2 FQGNSA, per germline. The CDR3 runs to 14 residues. The junction had 7 bases not matched to a gene; V was cut back by 4 bases and J by 7 bases.

The rearrangement uses TRBV5-1 and TRBJ1-6, with unresolved D. Germline CDR1 is SGHRS and CDR2 is YFSETQ. CDR3 length equals 15 residues. Trimming took off 1 base at V and 5 bases at J, with 10 bases between the two ends. Here the CDR3 reads CASSLYSSDNSPLHF. The DNA for the CDR3 is TGCGCCAGCAGCTTGTATTCGAGCGATAATTCACCCCTCCACTTT.

The rearrangement joins TRBV3-1 (or the pseudogene TRBV3-2) to TRBJ1-2, with D maybe TRBD1 (6 bases). V gave up 4 bases and J gave up 3 bases, with 15 bases separating them. The germline gives CDR1 LGHDT, CDR2 YNNKEL (reference sequence). The CDR3 length is 15 residues. The CDR3 loop is CASSPTQQGDYGYTF. The CDR3 DNA follows: TGTGCCAGCAGCCCTACCCAACAGGGCGACTATGGCTACACCTTC.

This clone has only a few counts. This chain connects TRBV5-1 to TRBJ2-7, with TRBD1 identical over 7 bases. Germline CDR1 and CDR2: SGHRS and YFSETQ. The CDR3 is 14 residues long. V shed 2 bases, J shed 2 bases, and the junction held 4 bases outside the gene matches. Here the CDR3 reads CASSLQGNTYEQYF. The CDR3 nucleotides are TGCGCCAGCAGCTTACAGGGGAATACCTACGAGCAGTACTTC.

The rearrangement uses TRBV28 and TRBJ1-6, with 7 bases aligning to TRBD1. Germline loops: CDR1 MDHEN, CDR2 SYDVKM. The CDR3 is made up of 15 amino acids. With V trimmed by 2 bases and J by 6 bases, 4 bases remained unmatched. The CDR3 DNA reads TGTGCCAGCAGTTTAGTGGGACAGATTAATTCACCCCTCCACTTT. This encodes CASSLVGQINSPLHF.

This chain links TRBV4-1 with TRBJ2-2; 7 positions agree with TRBD1. The CDR3 covers 14 residues. Germline V CDR1 and CDR2: MGHRA, YSYEKL. CDR3 residues: CPTTRQGNTGELFF. Written as DNA, the CDR3 is TGCCCCACCACCCGACAGGGAAACACCGGGGAGCTGTTTTTT.

The chain employs TRBV2 and TRBJ1-5, with 8 bases that match TRBD1. The germline CDR1 and CDR2 sequences are SNHLY and FYNNEI. CDR3 length: 16 residues. V lost 5 bases, J lost 2 bases, and 8 bases stayed unmatched. DNA of the CDR3: TGTGCCAGCAGTCCAACAGGGGGTGTGGGCAATCAGCCCCAGCATTTT. Its protein is CASSPTGGVGNQPQHF.

The chain uses TRBV5-8 and TRBJ2-1; 9 nucleotides line up with TRBD1. The CDR3 is 15 residues long. V lost 4 bases to trimming and J lost 5 bases; unmatched junction nucleotides: 7. Germline V gene data show CDR1 as SGHTS and CDR2 as YDEGEE. The CDR3 nucleotides read TGTGCCAGCAGCGTACCCCGGGACAGGGACAATGAGCAGTTCTTC. Its protein product is CASSVPRDRDNEQFF.

The rearrangement joins TRBV6-5 to TRBJ1-1; D possibly corresponds to TRBD1 (5 bases). CDR3 length equals 13 residues. The V end lost 6 bases, the J end lost 2 bases, and 10 bases lay between the germline ends. Per germline, CDR1 MNHEY and CDR2 SVGAGI. The CDR3, as DNA: TGTGCCAGCAGGGGGGGGATAAACACTGAAGCTTTCTTT. Its protein product is CASRGGINTEAFF.

The V and J genes are TRBV2 and TRBJ1-1; 10 bases fit TRBD1. CDR3 length: 13 residues. Germline CDR1 reads SNHLY; CDR2 reads FYNNEI. V dropped 5 bases and J dropped 8; count of bases not matched to a gene: 5. CDR3 DNA sequence: TGTGCCAGCAGTCTAAGGACAGGGGGGGAAGCTTTCTTT. As protein: CASSLRTGGEAFF.

The gene calls are TRBV4-1 and TRBJ2-7; perhaps TRBD1 as D (5 bases). Germline-derived CDR1 and CDR2 are MGHRA and YSYEKL. V lost 1 base, J lost 2 bases, and 15 bases lay in between. This CDR3 is 16 amino acids long. Here the CDR3 reads CASSQAATVGAYEQYF. The CDR3, as DNA: TGCGCCAGCAGCCAAGCGGCGACAGTCGGAGCCTACGAGCAGTACTTC.